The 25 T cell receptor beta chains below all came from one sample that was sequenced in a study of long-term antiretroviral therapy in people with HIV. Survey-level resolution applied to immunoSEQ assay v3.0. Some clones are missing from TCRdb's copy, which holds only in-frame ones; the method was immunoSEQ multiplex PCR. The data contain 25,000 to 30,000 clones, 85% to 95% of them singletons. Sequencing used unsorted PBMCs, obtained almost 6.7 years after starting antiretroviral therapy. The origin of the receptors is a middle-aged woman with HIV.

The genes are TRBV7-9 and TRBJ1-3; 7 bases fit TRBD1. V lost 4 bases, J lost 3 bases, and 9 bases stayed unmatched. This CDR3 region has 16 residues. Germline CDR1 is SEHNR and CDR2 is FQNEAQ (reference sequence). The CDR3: CASSSHAGQRGNTIYF. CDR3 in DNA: TGTGCCAGCAGCTCACACGCGGGACAGCGTGGAAACACCATATATTTT.

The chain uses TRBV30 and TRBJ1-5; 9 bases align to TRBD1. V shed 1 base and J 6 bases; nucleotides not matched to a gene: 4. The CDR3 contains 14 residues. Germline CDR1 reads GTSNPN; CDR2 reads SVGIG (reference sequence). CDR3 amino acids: CAWSADRGGQPQHF. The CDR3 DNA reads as TGTGCCTGGAGTGCGGACAGGGGAGGTCAGCCCCAGCATTTT. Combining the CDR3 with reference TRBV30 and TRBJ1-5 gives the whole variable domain SQTIHQWPATLVQPVGSPLSLECTVEGTSNPNLYWYRQAAGRGLQLLFYSVGIGQISSEVPQNLSASRPQDRQFILSSKKLLLSDSGFYLCAWSADRGGQPQHFGDGTRLSIL.

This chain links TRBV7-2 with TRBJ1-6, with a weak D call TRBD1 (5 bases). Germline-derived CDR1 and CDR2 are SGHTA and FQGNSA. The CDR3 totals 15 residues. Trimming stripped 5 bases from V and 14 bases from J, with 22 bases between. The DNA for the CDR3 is TGTGCCAGCAGCAAGGGGTTTCGGGATGAATTCACCCTCCACTTT. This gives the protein CASSKGFRDEFTLHF.

The CDR3 sequence: CASKYISGLAGGPEQFF. CDR3 DNA sequence: TGTGCCAGCAAGTACATTTCGGGACTAGCGGGGGGGCCTGAGCAGTTCTTC. V and J are TRBV2 and TRBJ2-1; 16 nucleotides agree with TRBD2. The CDR3 runs 17 residues. Per germline, CDR1 SNHLY and CDR2 FYNNEI. The J segment lost 9 bases and the V segment lost 7 bases, leaving 12 bases of the junction unmatched.

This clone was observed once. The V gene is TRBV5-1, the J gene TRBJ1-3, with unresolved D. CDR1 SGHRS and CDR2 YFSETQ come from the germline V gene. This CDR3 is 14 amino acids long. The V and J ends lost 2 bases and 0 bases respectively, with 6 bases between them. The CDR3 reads CASSFGDSGNTIYF. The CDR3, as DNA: TGCGCCAGCAGCTTTGGAGACTCTGGAAACACCATATATTTT.

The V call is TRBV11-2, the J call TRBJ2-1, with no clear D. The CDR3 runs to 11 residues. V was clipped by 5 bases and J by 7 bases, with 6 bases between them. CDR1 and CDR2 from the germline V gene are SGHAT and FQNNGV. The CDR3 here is CASSITNEQFF. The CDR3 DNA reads TGTGCCAGCAGCATTACGAATGAGCAGTTCTTC.

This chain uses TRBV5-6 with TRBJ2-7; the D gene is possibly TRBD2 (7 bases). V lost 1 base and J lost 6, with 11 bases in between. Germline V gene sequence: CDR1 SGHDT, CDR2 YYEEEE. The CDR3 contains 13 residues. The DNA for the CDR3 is TGTGCCAGCAGCTTGAGGGAGGGGGGCGAGCAGTACTTC. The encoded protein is CASSLREGGEQYF.

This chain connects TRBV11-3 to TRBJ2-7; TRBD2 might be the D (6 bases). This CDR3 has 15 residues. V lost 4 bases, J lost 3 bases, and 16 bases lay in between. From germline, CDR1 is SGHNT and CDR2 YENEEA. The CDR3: CASSSSGVTHYEQYF. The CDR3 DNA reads TGTGCCAGCAGCTCGTCGGGAGTAACCCACTACGAGCAGTACTTC.

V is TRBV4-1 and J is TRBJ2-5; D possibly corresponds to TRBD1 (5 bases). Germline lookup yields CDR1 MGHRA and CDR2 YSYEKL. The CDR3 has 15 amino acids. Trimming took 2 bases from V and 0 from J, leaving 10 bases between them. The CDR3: CASSQPDRNQETQYF. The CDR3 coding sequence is TGCGCCAGCAGCCAACCAGACAGAAACCAAGAGACCCAGTACTTC.

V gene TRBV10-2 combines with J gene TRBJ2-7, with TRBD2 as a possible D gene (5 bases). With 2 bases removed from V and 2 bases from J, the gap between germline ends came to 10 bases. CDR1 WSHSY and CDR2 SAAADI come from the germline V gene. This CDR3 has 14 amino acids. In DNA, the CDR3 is TGCGCCAGCAGTGAGGGAACTAGAACCTACGAGCAGTACTTC. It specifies CASSEGTRTYEQYF.

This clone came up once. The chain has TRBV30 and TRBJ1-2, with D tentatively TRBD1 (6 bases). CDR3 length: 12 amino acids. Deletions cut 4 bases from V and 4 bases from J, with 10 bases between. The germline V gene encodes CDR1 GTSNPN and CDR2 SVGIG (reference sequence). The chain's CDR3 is CAWTGAGYGYTF. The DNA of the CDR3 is TGTGCCTGGACAGGGGCCGGCTATGGCTACACCTTC.

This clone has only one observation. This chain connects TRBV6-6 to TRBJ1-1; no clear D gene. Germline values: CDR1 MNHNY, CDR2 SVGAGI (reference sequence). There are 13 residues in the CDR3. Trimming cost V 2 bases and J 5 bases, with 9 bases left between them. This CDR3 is CASSYRVGTEAFF. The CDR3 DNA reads TGTGCCAGCAGTTACAGGGTAGGAACTGAAGCTTTCTTT.

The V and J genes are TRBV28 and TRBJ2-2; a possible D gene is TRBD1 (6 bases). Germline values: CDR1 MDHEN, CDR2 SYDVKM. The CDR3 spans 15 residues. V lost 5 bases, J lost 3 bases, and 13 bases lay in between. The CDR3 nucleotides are TGTGCCAGCAGTGGGGACATTACGGACACCGGGGAGCTGTTTTTT. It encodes CASSGDITDTGELFF.

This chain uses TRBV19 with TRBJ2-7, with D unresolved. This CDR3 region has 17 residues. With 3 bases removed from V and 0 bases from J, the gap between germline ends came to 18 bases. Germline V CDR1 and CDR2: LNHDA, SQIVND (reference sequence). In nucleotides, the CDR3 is TGTGCCAGTAGTATTAGGGTGGGCCTAGACGACTCCTACGAGCAGTACTTC. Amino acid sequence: CASSIRVGLDDSYEQYF.

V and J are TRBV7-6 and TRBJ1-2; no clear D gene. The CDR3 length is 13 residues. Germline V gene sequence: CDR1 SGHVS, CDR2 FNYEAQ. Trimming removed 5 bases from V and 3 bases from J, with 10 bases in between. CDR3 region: CASSPGLDYGYTF. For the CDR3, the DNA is TGTGCCAGCAGCCCCGGCCTCGACTATGGCTACACCTTC.

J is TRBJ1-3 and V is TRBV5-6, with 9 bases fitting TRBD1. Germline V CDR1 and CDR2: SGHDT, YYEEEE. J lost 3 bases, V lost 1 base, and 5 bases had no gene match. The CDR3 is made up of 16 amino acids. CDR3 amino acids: CASSLLQGAGGNTIYF. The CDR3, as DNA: TGTGCCAGCAGCTTGCTACAGGGGGCTGGTGGAAACACCATATATTTT. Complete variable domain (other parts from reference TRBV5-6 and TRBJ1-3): DAGVTQSPTHLIKTRGQQVTLRCSPKSGHDTVSWYQQALGQGPQFIFQYYEEEERQRGNFPDRFSGHQFPNYSSELNVNALLLGDSALYLCASSLLQGAGGNTIYFGEGSWLTVV.

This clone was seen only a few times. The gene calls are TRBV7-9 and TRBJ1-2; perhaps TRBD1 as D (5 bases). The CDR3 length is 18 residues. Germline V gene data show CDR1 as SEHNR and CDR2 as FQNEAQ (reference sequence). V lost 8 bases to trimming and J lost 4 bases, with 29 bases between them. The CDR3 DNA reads TGTGCCAGCGCGCGTGGTGGAAGCGGGGGAAATCGGGGCTATGGCTACACCTTC. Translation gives CASARGGSGGNRGYGYTF. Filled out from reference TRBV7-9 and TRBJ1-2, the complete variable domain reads DTGVSQNPRHKITKRGQNVTFRCDPISEHNRLYWYRQTLGQGPEFLTYFQNEAQLEKSRLLSDRFSAERPKGSFSTLEIQRTEQGDSAMYLCASARGGSGGNRGYGYTFGSGTRLTVV.

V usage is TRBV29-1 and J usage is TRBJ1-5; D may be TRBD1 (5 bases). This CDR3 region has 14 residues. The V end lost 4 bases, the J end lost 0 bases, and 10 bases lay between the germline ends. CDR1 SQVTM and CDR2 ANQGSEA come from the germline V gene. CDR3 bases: TGCAGCGTTGTCACACAGGATAGCAATCAGCCCCAGCATTTT. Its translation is CSVVTQDSNQPQHF. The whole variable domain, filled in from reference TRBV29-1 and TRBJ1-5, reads SAVISQKPSRDICQRGTSLTIQCQVDSQVTMMFWYRQQPGQSLTLIATANQGSEATYESGFVIDKFPISRPNLTFSTLTVSNMSPEDSSIYLCSVVTQDSNQPQHFGDGTRLSIL.

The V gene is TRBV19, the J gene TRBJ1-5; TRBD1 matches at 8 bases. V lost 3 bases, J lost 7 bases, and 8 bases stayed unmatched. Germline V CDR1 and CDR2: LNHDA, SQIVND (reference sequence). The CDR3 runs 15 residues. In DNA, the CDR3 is TGTGCCAGTAGTATCAGGGGGCGGGTCACCCAGCCCCAGCATTTT. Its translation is CASSIRGRVTQPQHF.

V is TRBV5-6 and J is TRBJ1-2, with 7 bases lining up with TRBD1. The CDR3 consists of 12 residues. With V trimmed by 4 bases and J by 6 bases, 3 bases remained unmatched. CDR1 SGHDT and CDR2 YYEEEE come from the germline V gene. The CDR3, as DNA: TGTGCCAGCAGCCCTCAGGGGGATGGCTACACCTTC. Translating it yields CASSPQGDGYTF.

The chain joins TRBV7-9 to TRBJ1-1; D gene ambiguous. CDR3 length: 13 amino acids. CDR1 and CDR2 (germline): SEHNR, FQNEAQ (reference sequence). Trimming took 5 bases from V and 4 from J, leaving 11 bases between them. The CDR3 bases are TGTGCCAGCAGCACTCTAGGGTCCACTGAAGCTTTCTTT. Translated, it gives CASSTLGSTEAFF.

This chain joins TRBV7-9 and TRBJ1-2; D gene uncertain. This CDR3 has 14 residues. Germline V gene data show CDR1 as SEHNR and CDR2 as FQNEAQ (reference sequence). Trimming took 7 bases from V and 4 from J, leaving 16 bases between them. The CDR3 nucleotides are TGTGCCAGCACCTCGACGGAGAGCCTCTATGGCTACACCTTC. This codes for CASTSTESLYGYTF. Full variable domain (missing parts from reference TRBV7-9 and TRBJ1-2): DTGVSQNPRHKITKRGQNVTFRCDPISEHNRLYWYRQTLGQGPEFLTYFQNEAQLEKSRLLSDRFSAERPKGSFSTLEIQRTEQGDSAMYLCASTSTESLYGYTFGSGTRLTVV.

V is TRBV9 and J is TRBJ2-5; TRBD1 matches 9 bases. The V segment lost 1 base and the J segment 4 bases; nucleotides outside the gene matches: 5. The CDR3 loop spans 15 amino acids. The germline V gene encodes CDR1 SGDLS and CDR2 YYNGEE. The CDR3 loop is CASSVRTGEGETQYF. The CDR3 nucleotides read TGTGCCAGCAGCGTAAGGACAGGGGAGGGAGAGACCCAGTACTTC.

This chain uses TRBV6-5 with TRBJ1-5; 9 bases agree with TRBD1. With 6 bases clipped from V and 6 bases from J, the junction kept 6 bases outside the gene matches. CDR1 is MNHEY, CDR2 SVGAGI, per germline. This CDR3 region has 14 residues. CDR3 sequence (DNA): TGTGCCAGCAGGGGACAGGGTTTGAGTCAGCCCCAGCATTTT. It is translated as CASRGQGLSQPQHF.

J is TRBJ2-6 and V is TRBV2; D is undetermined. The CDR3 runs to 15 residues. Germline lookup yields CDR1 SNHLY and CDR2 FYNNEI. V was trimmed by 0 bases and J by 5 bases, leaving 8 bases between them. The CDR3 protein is CASSEAIIRANVLTF. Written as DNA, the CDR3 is TGTGCCAGCAGTGAAGCCATAATCCGGGCCAACGTCCTGACTTTC. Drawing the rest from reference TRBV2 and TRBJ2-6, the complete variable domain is EPEVTQTPSHQVTQMGQEVILRCVPISNHLYFYWYRQILGQKVEFLVSFYNNEISEKSEIFDDQFSVERPDGSNFTLKIRSTKLEDSAMYFCASSEAIIRANVLTFGAGSRLTVL.